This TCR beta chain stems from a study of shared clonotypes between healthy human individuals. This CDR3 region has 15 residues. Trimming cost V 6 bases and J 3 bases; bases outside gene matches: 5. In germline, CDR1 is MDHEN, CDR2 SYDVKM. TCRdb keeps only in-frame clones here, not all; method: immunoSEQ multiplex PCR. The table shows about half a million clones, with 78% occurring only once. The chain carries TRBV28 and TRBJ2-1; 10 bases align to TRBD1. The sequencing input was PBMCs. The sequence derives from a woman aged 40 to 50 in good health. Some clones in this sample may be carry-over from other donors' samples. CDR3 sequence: CASSRGTGDYNEQFF. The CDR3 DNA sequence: TGTGCCAGCAGCCGCGGGACAGGGGACTACAATGAGCAGTTCTTC.